The entry below describes one TCR beta chain. What it binds is unknown. Sequencing used immunoSEQ multiplex PCR; TCRdb keeps in-frame clones, though not all of them. Of tens of thousands of clones in the sample, around 90% were seen once. The data were taken from a study of OX40 agonist ivuxolimab in advanced cancers. Study at large: Two patients with cutaneous melanoma and one with hepatocellular carcinoma, three in total, showed partial responses.

General observations from the study: Patients who responded partially at 0.1-3.0 mg/kg showed clonal expansion ranking among the lowest. Clones of CD4+ and CD8+ blood T cells grew by week 6 at doses of 0.1 to 3.0 mg/kg. There were, on average, more expanded clones in CD8+ T cells than in CD4+.

V lost 3 bases, J lost 9 bases, and 9 bases stayed unmatched. This CDR3 region has 15 residues. The germline V gene encodes CDR1 MDHEN and CDR2 SYDVKM. The TCR comes from an adult with an advanced solid tumor such as melanoma, head and neck, liver or kidney cancer. This rearrangement joins TRBV28 to TRBJ2-1, with 9 bases lining up with TRBD2. The sample consisted of CD4+ or CD8+ T cells sorted from blood, taken in a trial of the OX40 agonist ivuxolimab. CDR3 bases: TGTGCCAGCAGTTTGGTAGCGGGAGTTATAGCTGAGCAGTTCTTC. It translates to CASSLVAGVIAEQFF.